This T cell receptor (beta chain) was recorded in a study of blood T cell repertoires in COVID-19. Study context: Material from acute and convalescent COVID-19 was sourced from the United States, Italy and Spain.

Per the authors' pipeline: Estimates of nucleated cell counts were drawn from the amplification of reference gene primers. Assay: immunoSEQ multiplex PCR; the TCRdb copy retains only in-frame clones and omits some. D and trimming come from the DNA, and the V and J calls and clone size come from that table. The profile shows about 54,000 clones, around 87% of them singletons. By share, this clone ranks as medium-sized. This TCR came from a man aged 45-65 years with active COVID-19. The sample taken for sequencing was peripheral blood.

The CDR3 DNA follows: TGCACCTCGCGAAGGCAGTACTTC. It is translated as CTSRRQYF. The V and J genes are TRBV1 and TRBJ2-7; the table's D call, TRBD2, was not checked against the DNA. TRBV1 counts as a pseudogene. There are 8 residues in the CDR3.